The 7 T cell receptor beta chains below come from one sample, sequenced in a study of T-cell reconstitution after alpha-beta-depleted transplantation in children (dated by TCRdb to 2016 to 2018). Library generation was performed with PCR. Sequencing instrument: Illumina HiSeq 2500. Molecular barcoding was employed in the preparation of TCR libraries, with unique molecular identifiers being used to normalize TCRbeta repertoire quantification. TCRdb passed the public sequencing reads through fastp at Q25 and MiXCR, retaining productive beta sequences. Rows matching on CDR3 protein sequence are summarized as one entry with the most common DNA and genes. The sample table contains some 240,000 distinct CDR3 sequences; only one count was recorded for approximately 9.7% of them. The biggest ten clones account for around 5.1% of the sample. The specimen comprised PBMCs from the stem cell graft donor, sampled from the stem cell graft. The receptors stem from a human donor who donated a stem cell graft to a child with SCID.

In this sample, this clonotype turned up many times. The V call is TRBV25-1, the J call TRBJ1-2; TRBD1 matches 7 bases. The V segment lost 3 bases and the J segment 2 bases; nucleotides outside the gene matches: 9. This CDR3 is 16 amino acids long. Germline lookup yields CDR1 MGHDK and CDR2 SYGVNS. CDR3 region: CASSDPGQVGNYGYTF. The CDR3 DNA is TGTGCCAGCAGTGACCCCGGACAGGTCGGGAACTATGGCTACACCTTC.

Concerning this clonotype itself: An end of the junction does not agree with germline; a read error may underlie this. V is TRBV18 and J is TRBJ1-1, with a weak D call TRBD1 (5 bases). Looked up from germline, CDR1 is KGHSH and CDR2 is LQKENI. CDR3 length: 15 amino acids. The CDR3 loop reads CASSRQAGRNSEAFF. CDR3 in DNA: TGTGCCAGCTCCCGGCAGGCAGGGCGGAACAGTGAAGCTTTCTTT.

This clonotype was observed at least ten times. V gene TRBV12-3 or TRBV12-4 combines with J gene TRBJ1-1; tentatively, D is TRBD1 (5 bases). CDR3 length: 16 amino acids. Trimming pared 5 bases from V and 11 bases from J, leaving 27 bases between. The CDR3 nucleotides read TGTGCCAGCAGTCTGGGTATTGTAGAACCCGATCGGGGGGCTTTCTTT. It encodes CASSLGIVEPDRGAFF.

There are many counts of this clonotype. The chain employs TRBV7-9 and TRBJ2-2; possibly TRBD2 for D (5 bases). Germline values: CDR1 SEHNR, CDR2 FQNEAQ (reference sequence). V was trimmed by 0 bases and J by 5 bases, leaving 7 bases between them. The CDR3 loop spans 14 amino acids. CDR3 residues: CASSLAGSTGELFF. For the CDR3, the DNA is TGTGCCAGCAGCTTAGCGGGGAGTACCGGGGAGCTGTTTTTT.

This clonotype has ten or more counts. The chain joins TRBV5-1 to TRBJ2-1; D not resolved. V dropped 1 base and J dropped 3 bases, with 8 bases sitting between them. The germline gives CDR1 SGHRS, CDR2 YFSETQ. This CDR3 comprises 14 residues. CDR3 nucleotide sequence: TGCGCCAGCAGCTTGACACCACTCTACAATGAGCAGTTCTTC. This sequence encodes CASSLTPLYNEQFF.

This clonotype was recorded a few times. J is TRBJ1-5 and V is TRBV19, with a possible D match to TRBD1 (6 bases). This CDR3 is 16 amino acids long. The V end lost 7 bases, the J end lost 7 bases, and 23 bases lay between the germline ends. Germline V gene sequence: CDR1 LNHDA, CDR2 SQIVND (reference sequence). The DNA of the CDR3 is TGTGCCAGTACCCCTGAGGGTGTACAGGGCCTCCAGCCCCAGCATTTT. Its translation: CASTPEGVQGLQPQHF.

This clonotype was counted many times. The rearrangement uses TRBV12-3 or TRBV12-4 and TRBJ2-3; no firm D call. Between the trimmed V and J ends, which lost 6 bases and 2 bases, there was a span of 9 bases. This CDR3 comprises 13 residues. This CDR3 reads CASRGWNTDTQYF. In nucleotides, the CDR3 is TGTGCCAGCAGGGGGTGGAACACAGATACGCAGTATTTT.